These T cell receptor beta chains were read from a single sample in a study of TIL therapy for anti-PD-1-resistant metastatic lung cancer. Data came from immunoSEQ multiplex PCR; TCRdb stores just in-frame clones and leaves some out. Seen here are approximately 40,000 clones, roughly 80% observed once, and the top ten hold roughly 5.7%. The sample in question was blood, obtained at baseline. These receptors were collected from a person between 30 and 79 years old with non-small cell lung cancer. CDR3s include the opening cysteine and the closing phenylalanine or tryptophan. The D gene is left open where the match is weak. The size entry is marked missing in some rows and otherwise reads once, few, many or a size class.

size: NA
J: TRBJ2-7
V: TRBV9
D: NA
DNA: TGTGCCAGCAGCGTAGGTGGCAGCCATGAGTACGAGCAGTACTTC
CDR3: CASSVGGSHEYEQYF

size: NA
J: TRBJ2-5
V: TRBV6-1
D: NA
DNA: TGTGCCAGCACTCTGACACAAGAGACCCAGTACTTC
CDR3: CASTLTQETQYF

size: NA
J: TRBJ1-4
V: TRBV9
D: NA
DNA: TGTGCCAGCAGCTATGATGGGACTAATGAAAAACTGTTTTTT
CDR3: CASSYDGTNEKLFF

size: NA
J: TRBJ1-3
V: TRBV7-9
D: NA
DNA: TGTGCCAGCAGCTTTTGGCAGGGCAGCTCTGGAAACACCATATATTTT
CDR3: CASSFWQGSSGNTIYF

size: NA
J: TRBJ2-2
V: TRBV28
D: NA
DNA: TGTGCCAGCAGTTTGGAACACAGGAGGGGGTTCACCGGGGAGCTGTTTTTT
CDR3: CASSLEHRRGFTGELFF

size: NA
J: TRBJ1-1
V: TRBV6-1
D: NA
DNA: TGTGCCAGCAGTGAAGTACAGAGAGCGAACACTGAAGCTTTCTTT
CDR3: CASSEVQRANTEAFF

size: few
J: TRBJ1-6
V: TRBV28
D: NA
DNA: TGTGCCAGTAAAACTTCAGGGAGTTCCTATAATTCACCCCTCCACTTT
CDR3: CASKTSGSSYNSPLHF

size: few
J: TRBJ1-4
V: TRBV6-1
D: TRBD1
DNA: TGTGCCAGCAGTGCCAGGGGGCGCGTTGAAAAACTGTTTTTT
CDR3: CASSARGRVEKLFF

size: NA
J: TRBJ1-3
V: TRBV11-3
D: TRBD1
DNA: TGTGCCAGCAACGCAAGGAGGGGGCAGGAACGTAGGAACACCATATATTTT
CDR3: CASNARRGQERRNTIYF

size: NA
J: TRBJ1-1
V: TRBV5-8
D: NA
DNA: TGTGCCAGCAGCCAAGGGACCCTCCCGGGTGAAGCTTTCTTT
CDR3: CASSQGTLPGEAFF

size: few
J: TRBJ2-1
V: TRBV9
D: NA
DNA: TGTGCCAGCAGCGTAGAGGTCGGCAGGACCGATGAGCAGTTCTTC
CDR3: CASSVEVGRTDEQFF

size: NA
J: TRBJ2-1
V: TRBV6-1
D: NA
DNA: TGTGCCAGCAGTGGCCCCCGACTAGGGTTTAGGAATGAGCAGTTCTTC
CDR3: CASSGPRLGFRNEQFF

size: NA
J: TRBJ2-5
V: TRBV4-3
D: NA
DNA: TGCGCCAGCAGCCAAGGGGGGATGGGAAAGACCCAGTACTTC
CDR3: CASSQGGMGKTQYF

size: few
J: TRBJ1-2
V: TRBV19
D: NA
DNA: TGTGCCAGTAGTCCGACAGGAGCCCGTGTCGGCTACACCTTC
CDR3: CASSPTGARVGYTF

size: NA
J: TRBJ1-1
V: TRBV6-5
D: NA
DNA: TGTGCCAGCAGTTACGTGGGGCCACTGAACACTGAAGCTTTCTTT
CDR3: CASSYVGPLNTEAFF

size: NA
J: TRBJ2-7
V: TRBV29-1
D: TRBD1
DNA: TGCAGCGTTGCCGGGACAGGGAGCTCCTACGAGCAGTACTTC
CDR3: CSVAGTGSSYEQYF

size: NA
J: TRBJ1-2
V: TRBV20-1
D: NA
DNA: TGCAGTGCTAGAAAAAACCTTGGCTACACCTTC
CDR3: CSARKNLGYTF

size: NA
J: TRBJ1-2
V: TRBV7-9
D: NA
DNA: TGTGCCAGCAGCTTTGACGGACTTGGCTACACCTTC
CDR3: CASSFDGLGYTF

size: NA
J: TRBJ2-1
V: TRBV4-1
D: NA
DNA: TGCGCCAGCACCGACGCCGGGGTTAGCTCCTACAATGAGCAGTTCTTC
CDR3: CASTDAGVSSYNEQFF

size: few
J: TRBJ2-3
V: TRBV21-1
D: NA
DNA: TGTGCCAGCAGCAAAGCGGCAGATACGCAGTATTTT
CDR3: CASSKAADTQYF

size: NA
J: TRBJ2-5
V: TRBV5-1
D: TRBD1
DNA: TGCGCCAGCAGCCCCACAGGGGCAGGGGAGACCCAGTACTTC
CDR3: CASSPTGAGETQYF

size: NA
J: TRBJ1-6
V: TRBV2
D: TRBD1
DNA: TGTGCCAGCAGTTTATCAGGGGGGAATTCACCCCTCCACTTT
CDR3: CASSLSGGNSPLHF

size: NA
J: TRBJ1-4
V: TRBV7-2
D: NA
DNA: TGTGCCAGCAGTCCAACAGGGACAACTAATGAAAAACTGTTTTTT
CDR3: CASSPTGTTNEKLFF

size: once
J: TRBJ2-2
V: TRBV4-1
D: NA
DNA: TGCGCCAGCAGCCAAGATGGGTCGGGGGTTCAGAACACCGGGGAGCTGTTTTTT
CDR3: CASSQDGSGVQNTGELFF

size: NA
J: TRBJ1-5
V: TRBV7-2
D: TRBD1
DNA: TGTGCCAGCAGGCTAACGGGACAGGTCAATCAGCCCCAGCATTTT
CDR3: CASRLTGQVNQPQHF

size: NA
J: TRBJ1-2
V: TRBV14
D: NA
DNA: TGTGCCAGCAGCCGGCCCGGGCAGGCCTGGGGCTACACCTTC
CDR3: CASSRPGQAWGYTF

size: NA
J: TRBJ2-1
V: TRBV5-1
D: NA
DNA: TGCGCCAGCAGCCGACTGGGTGAGCAGTTCTTC
CDR3: CASSRLGEQFF

size: NA
J: TRBJ2-3
V: TRBV19
D: TRBD1
DNA: TGTGCCAGTAGTATAGTAGGAGAGACAGGGCACACAGATACGCAGTATTTT
CDR3: CASSIVGETGHTDTQYF

size: NA
J: TRBJ2-2
V: TRBV4-2
D: NA
DNA: TGTGCCAGCAGCCTCACAGAAACTGCCGGGGAGCTGTTTTTT
CDR3: CASSLTETAGELFF

size: NA
J: TRBJ1-6
V: TRBV5-6
D: NA
DNA: TGTGCCAGCAGGGTGATCTCGGCGGACAATTCACCCCTCCGCTTT
CDR3: CASRVISADNSPLRF

size: once
J: TRBJ1-1
V: TRBV10-3
D: TRBD1
DNA: TGTGCCATCAGTGAACTGGAGGGGGCACAGGGAGTGAACACTGAAGCTTTCTTT
CDR3: CAISELEGAQGVNTEAFF

size: once
J: TRBJ1-2
V: TRBV5-6
D: NA
DNA: TGTGCCAGCAGCTTAACAGCCACTAACTATGGCTACACCTTC
CDR3: CASSLTATNYGYTF

size: NA
J: TRBJ2-7
V: TRBV5-7
D: TRBD1
DNA: TGTGCCAGCAGCTTGAGACAGGGGATATACGAGCAGTACTTC
CDR3: CASSLRQGIYEQYF

size: NA
J: TRBJ2-7
V: TRBV27
D: TRBD2
DNA: TGTGCCAGCAGTCCTAGCGGGGGGGCGGGCGAGCAGTACTTC
CDR3: CASSPSGGAGEQYF

size: NA
J: TRBJ2-7
V: TRBV28
D: NA
DNA: TGTGCCAGCAGTTTCGGGCAGTCTCTAAGGGAGCAGTACTTC
CDR3: CASSFGQSLREQYF

size: NA
J: TRBJ2-7
V: TRBV6-5
D: NA
DNA: TGTGCCAGCAGTGGGTTAGGTTCCTACGAGCAGTACTTC
CDR3: CASSGLGSYEQYF

size: few
J: TRBJ1-5
V: TRBV5-4
D: TRBD1
DNA: TGTGCCAGCAGCTGGGACAGGTTTGTTTATCAGCCCCAGCATTTT
CDR3: CASSWDRFVYQPQHF